The 32 T cell receptor beta chains below were found in one sample sequenced in a study of cytomegalovirus exposure and HLA in healthy donors. This PCR relied on a set of 60 Vbeta primers and 13 Jbeta primers. Clones were sequenced by immunoSEQ multiplex PCR, and TCRdb holds only the in-frame ones, with some missing. In the table there are under 150,000 clones, roughly 80% of which are singletons. The sample was PBMCs. The receptor set was obtained from a male donor in good health and CMV-seronegative.

The chain is built from TRBV2 and TRBJ2-2, with D possibly TRBD1 on 6 matching bases. The length of the CDR3 is 15 residues. V dropped 5 bases and J dropped 4 bases, with 14 bases sitting between them. Germline lookup yields CDR1 SNHLY and CDR2 FYNNEI. In DNA form, the CDR3 reads TGTGCCAGCAGTCCCCGGGACATATCCACCGGGGAGCTGTTTTTT. Amino acids: CASSPRDISTGELFF. The full variable domain, completed using reference TRBV2 and TRBJ2-2, is EPEVTQTPSHQVTQMGQEVILRCVPISNHLYFYWYRQILGQKVEFLVSFYNNEISEKSEIFDDQFSVERPDGSNFTLKIRSTKLEDSAMYFCASSPRDISTGELFFGEGSRLTVL.

The chain recombines TRBV6-5 with TRBJ1-2; D not resolved. Germline V lookup: CDR1 MNHEY, CDR2 SVGAGI. The CDR3 has 13 amino acids. The V end lost 10 bases, the J end lost 2 bases, and 14 bases lay between the germline ends. As DNA, the CDR3 is TGTGCCACCTCCTTGCAGGCGAACTATGGCTACACCTTC. Its protein product is CATSLQANYGYTF.

CDR3 coding DNA: TGTGCCTGGAGGACAGGGGGCATTGGCTACACCTTC. Its translation: CAWRTGGIGYTF. The V gene is TRBV30, the J gene TRBJ1-2, with 10 bases lining up with TRBD1. The trim removed 3 bases at V and 7 bases at J, leaving 2 bases unmatched. CDR1 is GTSNPN and CDR2 is SVGIG in the germline V gene (reference sequence). This CDR3 contains 12 residues.

The genes are TRBV7-8 and TRBJ2-7, with D unclear. Germline V gene sequence: CDR1 SGHVS, CDR2 FQNEAQ. With 4 bases removed from V and 6 bases from J, the gap between germline ends came to 10 bases. The length of the CDR3 is 12 residues. CDR3 coding DNA: TGTGCCAGCAGCTCCATCGTCGGCGAGCAGTACTTC. This sequence encodes CASSSIVGEQYF.

The table lists this clone with a few counts. The junction departs from germline at one end; a sequencing error may be responsible. This chain joins TRBV4-3 and TRBJ2-6; possible D gene TRBD1, 5 bases. The CDR3 loop spans 16 amino acids. Germline loops: CDR1 LGHNA, CDR2 YSLEER. CDR3 protein: CASSQDFSSGANGLTF. The CDR3 bases are TGCGCCAGCAGCCAGGATTTTAGCTCTGGGGCCAACGGCCTGACTTTC.

This chain uses TRBV7-2 with TRBJ2-5; TRBD2 matches at 13 bases. The trim removed 5 bases at V and 7 bases at J, leaving 10 bases unmatched. From germline, CDR1 is SGHTA and CDR2 FQGNSA. The CDR3 spans 16 residues. The CDR3 nucleotides are TGTGCCAGCAGCCAAGGGACTAGCGGGGATAGGGTGACCCAGTACTTC. Translated: CASSQGTSGDRVTQYF.

V is TRBV6-5 and J is TRBJ2-7, with unresolved D. Trimming pared 6 bases from V and 2 bases from J, leaving 14 bases between. The germline gives CDR1 MNHEY, CDR2 SVGAGI. The CDR3 runs to 14 residues. CDR3 in amino acids: CASRELTDPYEQYF. The CDR3 DNA reads as TGTGCCAGCAGGGAGCTGACGGATCCCTACGAGCAGTACTTC.

The V gene is TRBV14, the J gene TRBJ1-3; D may be TRBD1 (5 bases). The germline CDR1 and CDR2 sequences are SGHDN and FVKESK. Trimming took 2 bases from V and 4 from J, leaving 12 bases between them. This CDR3 contains 15 residues. The CDR3 DNA reads TGTGCCAGCAGCCAAAAACAGGCAGCCGGAAACACCATATATTTT. Amino acid sequence: CASSQKQAAGNTIYF.

This rearrangement joins TRBV5-4 to TRBJ1-2; D might be TRBD1 (5 bases). CDR3 length: 15 residues. Germline lookup yields CDR1 SGHNT and CDR2 YYREEE (reference sequence). V lost 0 bases and J 7 bases, leaving 16 bases between the germline ends. This chain's CDR3 is CASSLDGAKISGYTF. The CDR3 DNA is TGTGCCAGCAGCTTGGATGGGGCGAAAATCTCTGGCTACACCTTC.

The V gene is TRBV29-1, the J gene TRBJ2-7, with TRBD2 identical over 8 bases. The V gene's germline CDR1 is SQVTM and CDR2 ANQGSEA. The CDR3 totals 13 residues. Trimming at V came to 6 bases and at J to 6 bases, leaving 10 bases not matched to a gene. The CDR3, as DNA: TGCAGCGTGTCTAGCGGGCGGGTGGCCGAGCAGTACTTC. Encoded protein: CSVSSGRVAEQYF.

This rearrangement joins TRBV19 to TRBJ1-1, with D unresolved. The V and J ends lost 5 bases and 7 bases respectively, with 11 bases between them. The CDR3 has 12 residues. Per germline, CDR1 LNHDA and CDR2 SQIVND (reference sequence). The CDR3 protein is CASSYWSGEAFF. For the CDR3, the DNA is TGTGCCAGTAGTTATTGGTCGGGTGAAGCTTTCTTT.

Of note for this clone: One end of the junction fails to match germline, which may point to a read error. V gene TRBV7-9 combines with J gene TRBJ2-5; TRBD2 matches 10 bases. The CDR3 covers 16 residues. Germline CDR1 and CDR2: SEHNR and FQNEAQ (reference sequence). The chain's CDR3 is CASSLAQLAGFESQYF. In DNA, the CDR3 is TGTGCCAGCAGCTTAGCGCAACTAGCGGGGTTCGAGAGCCAGTACTTC.

Here the CDR3 DNA reads TGTGCCAGCAGCCCGCGACTGAGCTCTGGGGCCAACGTCCTGACTTTC. Residues: CASSPRLSSGANVLTF. The chain uses TRBV7-2 and TRBJ2-6; no clear D gene. The CDR3 extends over 16 amino acids. Germline CDR1 and CDR2: SGHTA and FQGNSA. The V end was cut by 5 bases, the J end by 0 bases, with 11 bases between. The complete variable domain, with remaining parts taken from reference TRBV7-2 and TRBJ2-6, reads GAGVSQSPSNKVTEKGKDVELRCDPISGHTALYWYRQSLGQGLEFLIYFQGNSAPDKSGLPSDRFSAERTGGSVSTLTIQRTQQEDSAVYLCASSPRLSSGANVLTFGAGSRLTVL.

This clone was seen only once. V usage is TRBV5-1 and J usage is TRBJ2-1; D may be TRBD2 (5 bases). CDR3 length equals 14 residues. Germline CDR1 is SGHRS and CDR2 is YFSETQ. Trimming shortened V by 2 bases and J by 10 bases, and 16 bases separated the two germline ends. For the CDR3, the DNA is TGCGCCAGCAGCTTCGATCCGACACCGGGAGAGCAGTTCTTC. Translated: CASSFDPTPGEQFF.

This clone turned up a few times. The chain links TRBV18 to TRBJ1-5; 8 bases fit TRBD1. The CDR3 length is 14 residues. Looked up from germline, CDR1 is KGHSH and CDR2 is LQKENI. The ends lost 3 bases at V and 5 bases at J; junction bases unmatched: 3. CDR3 region: CASSPDRADQPQHF. The CDR3 DNA follows: TGTGCCAGCTCACCGGACAGGGCGGATCAGCCCCAGCATTTT.

About this clone itself: Germline and junction disagree at one end, which may indicate a read error. This chain connects TRBV7-9 to TRBJ2-5, with 8 bases that match TRBD2. The germline V gene has CDR1 SEHNR and CDR2 FQNEAQ (reference sequence). The CDR3 is 18 residues long. The DNA of the CDR3 is TGTTCCAGCATCCAAGGCCCACCGGGAGGGCCCTCCCAAGAGACCCAGTACTTC. Translating it yields CSSIQGPPGGPSQETQYF.

The chain employs TRBV30 and TRBJ1-5; a weak D match, TRBD1 (5 bases). The V and J ends lost 0 bases and 0 bases respectively, with 27 bases between them. Germline lookup yields CDR1 GTSNPN and CDR2 SVGIG (reference sequence). The CDR3 covers 21 residues. DNA for the CDR3: TGTGCCTGGAGTGTGGGGATATTCTTAGGTGAGCGGGGGAATAGCAATCAGCCCCAGCATTTT. This encodes CAWSVGIFLGERGNSNQPQHF.

The chain uses TRBV7-9 and TRBJ1-1; D gene uncertain. The V gene's germline CDR1 is SEHNR and CDR2 FQNEAQ (reference sequence). The CDR3 is made up of 13 amino acids. V lost 0 bases to trimming and J lost 2 bases, with 4 bases between them. The CDR3, as DNA: TGTGCCAGCAGCTTAGCCGGTAACACTGAAGCTTTCTTT. This sequence encodes CASSLAGNTEAFF.

The chain uses TRBV7-9 and TRBJ1-3, with D tentatively TRBD1 (5 bases). Trimming shortened V by 4 bases and J by 0 bases, and 22 bases separated the two germline ends. The CDR3 contains 19 residues. Germline V lookup: CDR1 SEHNR, CDR2 FQNEAQ (reference sequence). In DNA, the CDR3 is TGTGCCAGCAGCTCCGATACCGGGACTCCTTCCGCCTCTGGAAACACCATATATTTT. It encodes CASSSDTGTPSASGNTIYF.

V gene TRBV5-1 combines with J gene TRBJ1-6, with D possibly TRBD1 on 5 matching bases. V was clipped by 3 bases and J by 12 bases, with 16 bases between them. The CDR3 contains 14 residues. The germline gives CDR1 SGHRS, CDR2 YFSETQ. CDR3 protein: CASSSLTVSGPLHF. In DNA, the CDR3 is TGCGCCAGCAGCTCCCTGACAGTTTCGGGACCCCTCCACTTT.

The chain combines TRBV27 with TRBJ1-6, with D perhaps TRBD1 (5 bases). The germline V gene encodes CDR1 MNHEY and CDR2 SMNVEV (reference sequence). The CDR3 has 14 amino acids. V lost 5 bases, J lost 8 bases, and 13 bases lay in between. The CDR3 is CASSGTGVDSPLHF. In DNA form, the CDR3 reads TGTGCCAGCAGTGGGACGGGGGTGGATTCACCCCTCCACTTT.

The chain links TRBV28 to TRBJ1-1; 11 bases line up with TRBD1. Losses at the gene ends were 3 bases for V and 12 bases for J; bases not matched to a gene: 12. This CDR3 has 15 amino acids. Germline V gene data show CDR1 as MDHEN and CDR2 as SYDVKM. In DNA, the CDR3 is TGTGCCAGCAGTTTCCGTCGAATGGGGACAGGGGGAACTTTCTTT. This codes for CASSFRRMGTGGTFF.

The V call is TRBV18, the J call TRBJ1-6; unclear D gene. V lost 3 bases to trimming and J lost 2 bases, with 11 bases between them. The CDR3 has 16 amino acids. Per germline, CDR1 KGHSH and CDR2 LQKENI. The CDR3 nucleotides are TGTGCCAGCTCACCGAGGCCAGAGCCCTATAATTCACCCCTCCACTTT. This sequence encodes CASSPRPEPYNSPLHF.

The gene calls are TRBV5-1 and TRBJ1-3, with D tentatively TRBD1 (5 bases). Germline loops: CDR1 SGHRS, CDR2 YFSETQ. The CDR3 is made up of 15 amino acids. Trimming removed 0 bases from V and 0 bases from J, with 7 bases in between. CDR3 bases: TGCGCCAGCAGCTTGGGACAGATCTCTGGAAACACCATATATTTT. Its translation: CASSLGQISGNTIYF.

The rearrangement links TRBV7-2 to TRBJ2-5; 9 bases match TRBD2. The closer fit of TRBJ2-7 to the DNA end suggests the J call may be wrong. From germline, CDR1 is SGHTA and CDR2 FQGNSA. CDR3 length equals 15 residues. The CDR3 DNA reads TGTGCCAGCAGCCCGTTAGCGGGGGTAACCTACGAGCAGTACTTC. Its translation: CASSPLAGVTYEQYF.

The chain is built from TRBV6-1 and TRBJ2-7; TRBD1 matches at 10 bases. V was clipped by 1 base and J by 3 bases; unmatched bases: 0. The CDR3 has 14 residues. The germline gives CDR1 MNHNS, CDR2 SASEGT. The CDR3 protein is CASSEGTGGYEQYF. CDR3 DNA: TGTGCCAGCAGTGAAGGGACAGGGGGCTACGAGCAGTACTTC.

The genes are TRBV11-2 and TRBJ1-2; D may be TRBD1 (5 bases). V was clipped by 9 bases and J by 6 bases, with 17 bases between them. In germline, CDR1 is SGHAT, CDR2 FQNNGV. The CDR3 consists of 13 residues. As DNA, the CDR3 is TGTGCCAGTCGACAGATCAGTAAGCATGGCTACACCTTC. It is translated as CASRQISKHGYTF.

This chain joins TRBV2 and TRBJ1-1; D gene unclear. The CDR3 runs 13 residues. The germline V and J ends were trimmed by 3 bases and 7 bases, with 12 bases remaining between them. Germline CDR1 reads SNHLY; CDR2 reads FYNNEI. CDR3 loop: CASSDGREFEAFF. In nucleotides, the CDR3 is TGTGCCAGCAGTGACGGTAGGGAGTTTGAAGCTTTCTTT.

This chain connects TRBV4-3 to TRBJ1-2; the D is unclear. The CDR3 is made up of 13 amino acids. CDR1 is LGHNA and CDR2 is YSLEER in the germline V gene. Trimming left V 0 bases short and J 4 bases short, with 6 bases between. The CDR3 coding sequence is TGCGCCAGCAGCCAAGATGGCCTCTATGGCTACACCTTC. It encodes CASSQDGLYGYTF.

The chain couples TRBV30 to TRBJ1-3; no definite D call. The CDR3 is 12 residues long. Germline V gene data show CDR1 as GTSNPN and CDR2 as SVGIG (reference sequence). With 6 bases removed from V and 3 bases from J, the gap between germline ends came to 9 bases. In DNA, the CDR3 is TGTGCCTGTGCGGTAGGTGGAAACACCATATATTTT. Translation gives CACAVGGNTIYF.

J is TRBJ2-7 and V is TRBV7-2; TRBD1 is a possible D gene (6 bases). Looked up from germline, CDR1 is SGHTA and CDR2 is FQGNSA. The CDR3 is 15 amino acids. Between the trimmed V and J ends, which lost 3 bases and 4 bases, there was a span of 16 bases. The CDR3 nucleotides are TGTGCCAGCAGCTTGCCAGGCAGGGGCGGTTACGAGCAGTACTTC. Its translation: CASSLPGRGGYEQYF.

This clone was counted only a few times. The rearrangement joins TRBV30 to TRBJ1-1, with 8 nucleotides matching TRBD1. The ends lost 5 bases at V and 1 base at J; junction bases unmatched: 3. The length of the CDR3 is 13 residues. Germline CDR1 and CDR2: GTSNPN and SVGIG (reference sequence). The CDR3 here is CAWDRGTNTEAFF. The CDR3 DNA reads as TGTGCCTGGGACAGGGGTACGAACACTGAAGCTTTCTTT.